The clone carrying this TCR beta chain has a handful of counts. Its antigen is not identified. CDR1 MNHEY and CDR2 SVGEGT come from the germline V gene. The CDR3 length is 12 residues. The V and J ends lost 2 bases and 10 bases respectively, with 9 bases between them. Then a second PCR, running about 7 to 11 cycles, was carried out with a sample-barcoded 5' primer and a J-beta primer mix. Each TCR beta cDNA got a 12-nucleotide random molecular identifier. TCRdb reprocessed the 5' RACE reads with MiXCR, giving one entry per CDR3 protein. This table holds over a million distinct CDR3 sequences, under 55% found once. A minimum of 7 million PBMCs was isolated per sample. These data are taken from a study of blood T cells in healthy people across ages. Whole-study results and caveats: Long-lived and aged donors differed, with more naive CD4+ cells and higher diversity in the long-lived. A roughly linear fall in TCR beta diversity per million T cells was seen with increasing age.

The sample was blood. V is TRBV6-2 or TRBV6-3 and J is TRBJ2-1, with D perhaps TRBD2 (5 bases). The receptor was isolated from a woman aged 60-75 years in good health. In DNA, the CDR3 is TGTGCCAGCAGTTACGCTAGGAGGGAGCAGTTCTTC. This codes for CASSYARREQFF.